A single T cell receptor beta chain is shown here with its context. These data belong to a study of blood T cell repertoires in COVID-19. About the research overall: There were acute and convalescent COVID-19 samples, and they came from the United States, Italy and Spain. From T cells, B-cell-depleted T cells, or PBMCs came the material, which was cDNA or gDNA.

Authors' data handling: Reference gene primer amplification gave estimated nucleated cell counts. The data were produced by immunoSEQ multiplex PCR, yet TCRdb's version contains in-frame clones alone and is incomplete. D and trimming were read from the DNA, whereas the V and J calls and clone size are those reported in that table. Here the sample spans 150,000 to 200,000 clones, roughly 80% being singletons. This CDR3 is 16 amino acids long. V gave up 5 bases and J gave up 0 bases; unmatched junction bases: 6. The germline V gene has CDR1 SEHNR and CDR2 FQNEAQ (reference sequence). The TCR comes from a man between 65 and 79 years old with acute or convalescent COVID-19. The specimen sequenced was peripheral blood. This sequence joins TRBV7-9 and TRBJ1-3; 8 bases are a match to TRBD1. The CDR3: CASSATGGNSGNTIYF. The CDR3 DNA sequence: TGTGCCAGCAGCGCCACAGGGGGAAACTCTGGAAACACCATATATTTT.